Listed here are 8 T cell receptor beta chains from one sample, sequenced in a study of shared clonotypes between healthy human individuals. Clones were sequenced by immunoSEQ multiplex PCR, and TCRdb holds only the in-frame ones, with some missing. The sample lists 1,500,000 or so clones, over 95% seen once, with approximately 1% in the top ten. The sequencing input was naive CD4+ T cells sorted from blood. Indicated subset: CD45RA+ positively selected. The receptors originated from a man aged 30-40 years in good health.

V gene TRBV5-1 combines with J gene TRBJ2-1, with D perhaps given as TRBD1 or TRBD2 (5 bases each). Germline V CDR1 and CDR2: SGHRS, YFSETQ. Trimming took 0 bases from V and 7 from J, leaving 14 bases between them. The CDR3 is 15 residues long. This chain's CDR3 is CASSLAGPPGNEQFF. CDR3 nucleotide sequence: TGCGCCAGCAGCTTGGCGGGACCCCCGGGAAATGAGCAGTTCTTC.

The chain carries TRBV6-5 and TRBJ2-7, with 11 nucleotides matching TRBD1. Germline CDR1 and CDR2: MNHEY and SVGAGI. This CDR3 has 15 residues. The V gene end was trimmed by 2 bases and the J gene end by 4 bases; junction bases not matched to a gene: 4. The CDR3 region is CASSYTGTGGYEQYF. In DNA, the CDR3 is TGTGCCAGCAGTTACACCGGGACAGGGGGTTACGAGCAGTACTTC.

CDR3 nucleotide sequence: TGTGCCATCACCCCGGTCGGAGGGCTCACAGATACGCAGTATTTT. Translating gives CAITPVGGLTDTQYF. The chain is built from TRBV10-3 and TRBJ2-3; D might be TRBD2 (6 bases). This CDR3 region has 15 residues. Germline CDR1 ENHRY, CDR2 SYGVKD. V lost 7 bases and J lost 2, with 16 bases in between.

V is TRBV30 and J is TRBJ2-7; no clear D gene. The CDR3 is 14 amino acids. The germline gives CDR1 GTSNPN, CDR2 SVGIG (reference sequence). V shed 1 base and J shed 1 base, with 11 bases lying between them. CDR3 in amino acids: CAWSAAWGSYEQYF. The CDR3 DNA sequence: TGTGCCTGGAGTGCGGCCTGGGGTTCCTACGAGCAGTACTTC. The full variable domain, its missing parts supplied by reference TRBV30 and TRBJ2-7, is SQTIHQWPATLVQPVGSPLSLECTVEGTSNPNLYWYRQAAGRGLQLLFYSVGIGQISSEVPQNLSASRPQDRQFILSSKKLLLSDSGFYLCAWSAAWGSYEQYFGPGTRLTVT.

This chain connects TRBV29-1 to TRBJ1-4, with a weak D call TRBD1 (5 bases). The CDR3 consists of 13 residues. Deletions cut 8 bases from V and 8 bases from J, with 18 bases between. Germline V gene sequence: CDR1 SQVTM, CDR2 ANQGSEA. CDR3 nucleotides: TGCAGCCTCCTTACGGGACTTCAGGAAAAACTGTTTTTT. Translation: CSLLTGLQEKLFF.

CDR3 DNA sequence: TGTGCCAGCAGCTTGTACGGGCCTGCTAACTATGGCTACACCTTC. Its protein product is CASSLYGPANYGYTF. The chain combines TRBV5-5 with TRBJ1-2; D is ambiguous. V was shortened by 1 base and J by 0 bases, with 10 bases between the two germline ends. This CDR3 has 15 residues. Looked up from germline, CDR1 is SGHKS and CDR2 is YYEKEE (reference sequence).

The chain is built from TRBV6-6 and TRBJ2-3; D assignment may be TRBD1 or TRBD2 (5 bases each). The V end was cut by 11 bases, the J end by 11 bases, with 17 bases between. The germline CDR1 and CDR2 sequences are MNHNY and SVGAGI (reference sequence). The CDR3 length is 11 residues. The DNA of the CDR3 is TGTGCCTCCCGGTGGGACCAGATGCAGTATTTT. This sequence encodes CASRWDQMQYF.

This sequence joins TRBV5-5 and TRBJ2-2; D remains ambiguous. The CDR3 runs 15 residues. CDR1 is SGHKS and CDR2 is YYEKEE in the germline V gene (reference sequence). Trimming removed 0 bases from V and 0 bases from J, with 6 bases in between. The CDR3, as DNA: TGTGCCAGCAGCTTGGATAGGCCGAACACCGGGGAGCTGTTTTTT. Translated, it gives CASSLDRPNTGELFF.